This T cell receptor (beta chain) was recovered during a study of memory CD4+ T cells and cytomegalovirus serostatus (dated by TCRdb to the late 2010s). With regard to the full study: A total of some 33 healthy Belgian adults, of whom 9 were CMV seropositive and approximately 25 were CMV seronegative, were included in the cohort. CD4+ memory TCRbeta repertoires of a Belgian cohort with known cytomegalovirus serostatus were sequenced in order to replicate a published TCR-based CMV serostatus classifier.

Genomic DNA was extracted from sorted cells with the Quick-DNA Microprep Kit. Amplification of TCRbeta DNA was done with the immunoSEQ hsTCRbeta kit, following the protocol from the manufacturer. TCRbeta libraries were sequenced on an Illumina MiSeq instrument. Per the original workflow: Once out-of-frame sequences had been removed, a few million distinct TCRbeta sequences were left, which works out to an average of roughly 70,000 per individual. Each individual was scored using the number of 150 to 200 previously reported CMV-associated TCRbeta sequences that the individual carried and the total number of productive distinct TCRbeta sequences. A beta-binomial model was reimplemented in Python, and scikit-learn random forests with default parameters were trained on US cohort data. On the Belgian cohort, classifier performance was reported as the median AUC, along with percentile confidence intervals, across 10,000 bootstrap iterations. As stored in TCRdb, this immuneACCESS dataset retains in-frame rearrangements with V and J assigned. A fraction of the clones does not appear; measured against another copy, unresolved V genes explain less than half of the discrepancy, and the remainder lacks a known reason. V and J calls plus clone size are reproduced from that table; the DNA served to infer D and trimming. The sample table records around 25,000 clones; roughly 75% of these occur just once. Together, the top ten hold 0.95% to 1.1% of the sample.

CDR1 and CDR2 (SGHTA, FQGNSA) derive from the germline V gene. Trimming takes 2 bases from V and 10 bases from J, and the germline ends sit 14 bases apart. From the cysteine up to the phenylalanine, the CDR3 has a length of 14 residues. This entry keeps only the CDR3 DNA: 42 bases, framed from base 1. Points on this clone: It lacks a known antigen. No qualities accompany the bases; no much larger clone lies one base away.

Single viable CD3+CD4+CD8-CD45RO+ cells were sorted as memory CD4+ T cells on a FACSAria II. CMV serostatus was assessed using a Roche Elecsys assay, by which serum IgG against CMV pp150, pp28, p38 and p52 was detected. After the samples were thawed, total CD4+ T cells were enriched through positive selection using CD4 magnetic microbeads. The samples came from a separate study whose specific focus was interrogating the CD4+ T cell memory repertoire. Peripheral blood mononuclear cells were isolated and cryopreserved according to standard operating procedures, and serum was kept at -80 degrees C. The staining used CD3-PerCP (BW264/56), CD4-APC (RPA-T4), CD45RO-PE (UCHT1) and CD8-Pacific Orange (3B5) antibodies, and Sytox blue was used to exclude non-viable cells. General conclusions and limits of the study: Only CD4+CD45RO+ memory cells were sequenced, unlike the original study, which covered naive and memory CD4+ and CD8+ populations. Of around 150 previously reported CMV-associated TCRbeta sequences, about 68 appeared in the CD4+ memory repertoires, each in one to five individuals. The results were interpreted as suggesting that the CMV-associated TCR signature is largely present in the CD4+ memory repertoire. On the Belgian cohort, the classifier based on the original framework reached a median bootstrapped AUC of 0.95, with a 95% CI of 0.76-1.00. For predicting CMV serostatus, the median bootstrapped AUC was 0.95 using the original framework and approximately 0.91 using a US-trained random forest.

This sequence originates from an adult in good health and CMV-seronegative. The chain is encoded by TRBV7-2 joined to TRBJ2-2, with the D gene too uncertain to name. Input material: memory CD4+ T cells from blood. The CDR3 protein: CASSLSRVREELFF. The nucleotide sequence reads TGTGCCAGCAGCTTATCTAGGGTGCGAGAGGAGCTGTTTTTT.